A selection of T cell receptor beta chains follows, all from one sample in a study of cytomegalovirus exposure and HLA in healthy donors. The protocol was immunoSEQ multiplex PCR, while the TCRdb copy is restricted to in-frame clones and leaves out a portion. The repertoire holds about 270,000 clones, roughly two thirds seen once, with around 2.3% in the top ten. The specimen sequenced was PBMCs. Receptors originate from a female donor in good health and CMV-seronegative. Both conserved end residues are part of each CDR3. The D gene is left open where the match is weak. Size is stated for part of the rows, as once, few or many counts, or as a class when the clone is expanded.

CASSFKGRDNQPQHF	TGTGCCAGCAGCTTTAAAGGCAGGGACAATCAGCCCCAGCATTTT	-	-	TRBJ1-5	TRBV11-3
CASSWPPGQGPEQYF	TGTGCCAGCAGCTGGCCCCCGGGACAGGGGCCCGAGCAGTACTTC	TRBD1	few	TRBJ2-7	TRBV6-1
CASSLIRNTEAFF	TGTGCCAGCAGCTTGATCAGGAACACTGAAGCTTTCTTT	-	-	TRBJ1-1	TRBV5-5
CASSQDRGLTDTQYF	TGTGCCAGCAGCCAGGACAGGGGGCTGACAGATACGCAGTATTTT	TRBD1	once	TRBJ2-3	TRBV9
CASNEGSGANVLTF	TGTGCCAGCAACGAGGGATCAGGGGCCAACGTCCTGACTTTC	-	-	TRBJ2-6	TRBV6-1
CASSLDTPGHSNQPQHF	TGTGCCAGCAGTTTGGACACGCCAGGCCATAGCAATCAGCCCCAGCATTTT	-	-	TRBJ1-5	TRBV27
CASSPQGQLAETQYF	TGTGCCAGCAGTCCCCAGGGACAGCTAGCCGAGACCCAGTACTTC	TRBD1	-	TRBJ2-5	TRBV28
CASSGYRNTEAFF	TGTGCCAGTAGCGGGTATCGGAACACTGAAGCTTTCTTT	-	-	TRBJ1-1	TRBV19
CASSFSGGDEQFF	TGTGCCAGCAGTTTCAGCGGTGGGGATGAGCAGTTCTTC	-	-	TRBJ2-1	TRBV27
CASRPGGREQFF	TGTGCCAGCAGGCCGGGCGGGAGGGAGCAGTTCTTC	TRBD2	-	TRBJ2-1	TRBV6-5
CASSLDMSGGRGRTDTQYF	TGTGCCAGCAGCTTGGATATGTCCGGCGGGAGGGGGCGCACAGATACGCAGTATTTT	TRBD2	few	TRBJ2-3	TRBV7-6
CASSEPLTSGFYEQYF	TGCGCCAGCAGTGAGCCCCTGACTAGCGGCTTCTACGAGCAGTACTTC	TRBD2	-	TRBJ2-7	TRBV10-2
CASRSREGYNEQFF	TGTGCCAGCCGGTCGAGGGAGGGTTACAATGAGCAGTTCTTC	TRBD2	-	TRBJ2-1	TRBV28
CASSLAGGKGYTF	TGTGCCAGCAGCTTGGCAGGGGGCAAGGGCTACACCTTC	TRBD1	-	TRBJ1-2	TRBV7-9
CASSPWGEDTEAFF	TGTGCCAGCTCACCATGGGGCGAGGACACTGAAGCTTTCTTT	-	-	TRBJ1-1	TRBV18
CASSAGTGSTDTQYF	TGTGCCAGCAGTGCCGGGACAGGGAGTACAGATACGCAGTATTTT	TRBD1	-	TRBJ2-3	TRBV5-8
CASSRAGGQETQYF	TGTGCCAGCTCCCGGGCAGGAGGCCAGGAGACCCAGTACTTC	-	-	TRBJ2-5	TRBV5-8
CASSETTGFGELFF	TGTGCCAGCAGCGAGACAACAGGGTTCGGGGAGCTGTTTTTT	-	-	TRBJ2-2	TRBV9
CATRGVDRGDQETQYF	TGTGCCACCAGGGGAGTGGACAGGGGTGACCAAGAGACCCAGTACTTC	TRBD1	-	TRBJ2-5	TRBV28
CASSPEGQAYGYTF	TGTGCCAGCTCACCAGAGGGACAGGCCTATGGCTACACCTTC	TRBD1	few	TRBJ1-2	TRBV18
CASSEPREGPGELFF	TGCGCCAGCAGTGAGCCCCGGGAAGGGCCCGGGGAGCTGTTTTTT	-	-	TRBJ2-2	TRBV10-1
CASSWDSYQPQHF	TGTGCCAGCAGTTGGGACAGCTATCAGCCCCAGCATTTT	TRBD1	-	TRBJ1-5	TRBV27
CASALLDSPLHF	TGTGCCAGCGCCCTACTAGATTCACCCCTCCACTTT	-	few	TRBJ1-6	TRBV27